These 3 T cell receptor beta chains came from one sample sequenced in a study of T-cell memory formation after mild COVID-19. TCRdb independently ran MiXCR on the 5' RACE reads; one entry per CDR3 protein. The data contain 140,000 to 150,000 distinct CDR3 sequences, around 27% of them singletons. Sequences were obtained from PBMCs or a T cell subset sorted from them (not recorded which). Receptor source: an adult woman who had mild COVID-19 (a few samples of this study predate the infection). Cell type and time point are not known.

This clonotype was seen a few times. This sequence joins TRBV9 and TRBJ2-1; D assignment may be TRBD1 or TRBD2 (6 bases each). Germline V gene lookup returns CDR1 SGDLS and CDR2 YYNGEE. The V and J ends lost 4 bases and 9 bases respectively, with 17 bases between them. CDR3 size: 14 residues. DNA for the CDR3: TGTGCCAGCAGCTCATCGGGGGCCTCGGCTGAGCAGTTCTTC. This sequence encodes CASSSSGASAEQFF. The full variable domain, rest sourced from reference TRBV9 and TRBJ2-1, is DSGVTQTPKHLITATGQRVTLRCSPRSGDLSVYWYQQSLDQGLQFLIQYYNGEERAKGNILERFSAQQFPDLHSELNLSSLELGDSALYFCASSSSGASAEQFFGPGTRLTVL.

This chain joins TRBV6-5 and TRBJ1-2; D perhaps matches TRBD1 (6 bases). CDR1 and CDR2 (germline): MNHEY, SVGAGI. V was shortened by 4 bases and J by 4 bases, with 10 bases between the two germline ends. This CDR3 region has 13 residues. The CDR3 here is CASSLDSSYGYTF. In DNA, the CDR3 is TGTGCCAGCAGTTTGGACAGCTCCTATGGCTACACCTTC.

The rearrangement links TRBV6-2 or TRBV6-3 to TRBJ1-6; D uncertain. The germline gives CDR1 MNHEY, CDR2 SVGEGT. V lost 4 bases and J 0 bases, leaving 19 bases between the germline ends. The CDR3 loop spans 19 amino acids. The CDR3 DNA reads as TGTGCCAGCAGTTCCGAGCGGACTTCGTTCAGCTCCTATAATTCACCCCTCCACTTT. Its translation is CASSSERTSFSSYNSPLHF.